This T cell receptor beta chain is drawn from a study of blood T cell repertoires in COVID-19. At the level of the study: Specimens from acute and convalescent COVID-19 originated in the United States, Italy and Spain. T cells, B-cell-depleted T cells, or PBMCs provided the cDNA or gDNA that served as material.

From germline, CDR1 is MGHRA and CDR2 YSYEKL. The CDR3 extends over 17 amino acids. Trimming took 1 base from V and 3 from J; bases not matched to a gene: 6. Authors' data handling: Researchers report that nucleated cell counts were estimated from reference gene primer amplification. Only in-frame clones appear in the TCRdb table, and some are missing; sequencing was by immunoSEQ multiplex PCR. The V and J calls and the clone size are those of that table, but D and trimming were determined from the DNA. The sample has 190,000 or so clones; 85% to 90% are singletons. The sequenced sample was peripheral blood. The chain couples TRBV4-1 to TRBJ2-3; TRBD2 aligns across 11 bases. This receptor was taken from a man aged 35 to 55 with active or convalescent COVID-19. CDR3 in amino acids: CASSQAGGTSGTDTQYF. The CDR3 DNA sequence: TGCGCCAGCAGCCAAGCGGGCGGGACTAGCGGAACAGATACGCAGTATTTT.